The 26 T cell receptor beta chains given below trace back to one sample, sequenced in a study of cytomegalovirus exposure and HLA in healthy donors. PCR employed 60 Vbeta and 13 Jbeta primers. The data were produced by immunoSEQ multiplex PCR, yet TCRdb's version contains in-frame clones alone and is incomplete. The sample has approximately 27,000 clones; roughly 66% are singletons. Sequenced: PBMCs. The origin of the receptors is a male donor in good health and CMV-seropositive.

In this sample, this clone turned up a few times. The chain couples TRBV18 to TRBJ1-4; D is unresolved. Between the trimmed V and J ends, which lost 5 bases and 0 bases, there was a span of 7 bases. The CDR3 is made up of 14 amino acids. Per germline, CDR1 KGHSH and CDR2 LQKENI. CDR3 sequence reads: CASSSSATNEKLFF. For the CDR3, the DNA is TGTGCCAGCTCATCCAGCGCAACTAATGAAAAACTGTTTTTT.

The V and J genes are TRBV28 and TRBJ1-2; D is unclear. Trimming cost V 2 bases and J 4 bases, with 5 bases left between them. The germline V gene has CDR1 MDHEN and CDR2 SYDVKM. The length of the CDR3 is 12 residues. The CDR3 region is CASSLNGYGYTF. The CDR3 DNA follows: TGTGCCAGCAGTTTAAACGGCTATGGCTACACCTTC.

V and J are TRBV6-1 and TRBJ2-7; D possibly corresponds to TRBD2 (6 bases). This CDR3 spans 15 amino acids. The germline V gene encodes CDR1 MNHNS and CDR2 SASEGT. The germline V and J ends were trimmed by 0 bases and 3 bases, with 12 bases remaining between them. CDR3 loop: CASSEAGGAFYEQYF. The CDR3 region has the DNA TGTGCCAGCAGTGAAGCCGGAGGGGCCTTCTACGAGCAGTACTTC.

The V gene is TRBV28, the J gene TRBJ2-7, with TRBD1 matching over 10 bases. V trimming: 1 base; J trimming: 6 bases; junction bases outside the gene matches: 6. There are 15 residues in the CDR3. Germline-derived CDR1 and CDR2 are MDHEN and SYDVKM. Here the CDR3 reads CASSLFGTGVSEQYF. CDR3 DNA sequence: TGTGCCAGCAGTTTATTTGGGACAGGGGTCTCCGAGCAGTACTTC.

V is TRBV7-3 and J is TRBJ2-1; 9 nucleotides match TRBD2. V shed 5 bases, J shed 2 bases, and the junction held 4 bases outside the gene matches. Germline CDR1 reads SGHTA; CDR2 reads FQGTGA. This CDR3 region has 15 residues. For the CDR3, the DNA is TGTGCCAGCAGCCGGACTAGCGAGACCTACAATGAGCAGTTCTTC. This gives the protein CASSRTSETYNEQFF.

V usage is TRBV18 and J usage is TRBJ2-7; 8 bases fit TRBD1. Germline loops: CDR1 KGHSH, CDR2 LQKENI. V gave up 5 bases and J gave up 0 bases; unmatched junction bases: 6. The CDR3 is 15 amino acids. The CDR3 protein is CASSKTGASSYEQYF. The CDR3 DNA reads TGTGCCAGCTCAAAGACAGGGGCTAGCTCCTACGAGCAGTACTTC. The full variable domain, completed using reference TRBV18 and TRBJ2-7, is NAGVMQNPRHLVRRRGQEARLRCSPMKGHSHVYWYRQLPEEGLKFMVYLQKENIIDESGMPKERFSAEFPKEGPSILRIQQVVRGDSAAYFCASSKTGASSYEQYFGPGTRLTVT.

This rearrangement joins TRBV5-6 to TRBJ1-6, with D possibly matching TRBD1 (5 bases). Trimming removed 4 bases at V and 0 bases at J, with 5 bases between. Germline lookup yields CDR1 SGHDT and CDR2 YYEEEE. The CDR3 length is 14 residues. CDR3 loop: CASSQGSYNSPLHF. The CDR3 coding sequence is TGTGCCAGCAGCCAGGGCTCCTATAATTCACCCCTCCACTTT. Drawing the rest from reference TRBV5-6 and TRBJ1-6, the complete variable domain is DAGVTQSPTHLIKTRGQQVTLRCSPKSGHDTVSWYQQALGQGPQFIFQYYEEEERQRGNFPDRFSGHQFPNYSSELNVNALLLGDSALYLCASSQGSYNSPLHFGNGTRLTVT.

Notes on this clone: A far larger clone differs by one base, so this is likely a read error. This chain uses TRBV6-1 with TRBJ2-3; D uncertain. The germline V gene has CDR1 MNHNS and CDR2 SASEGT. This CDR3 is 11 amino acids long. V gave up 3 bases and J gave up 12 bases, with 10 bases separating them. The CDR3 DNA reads TGTGCCAGCAGTGACACAGAAGGACAGTATTTT. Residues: CASSDTEGQYF.

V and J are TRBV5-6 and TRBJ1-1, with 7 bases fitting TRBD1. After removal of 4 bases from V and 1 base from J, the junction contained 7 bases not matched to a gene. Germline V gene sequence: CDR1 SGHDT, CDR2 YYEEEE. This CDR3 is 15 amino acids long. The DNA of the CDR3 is TGTGCCAGCAGCCCTTACAACAGGGGGAACACTGAAGCTTTCTTT. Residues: CASSPYNRGNTEAFF.

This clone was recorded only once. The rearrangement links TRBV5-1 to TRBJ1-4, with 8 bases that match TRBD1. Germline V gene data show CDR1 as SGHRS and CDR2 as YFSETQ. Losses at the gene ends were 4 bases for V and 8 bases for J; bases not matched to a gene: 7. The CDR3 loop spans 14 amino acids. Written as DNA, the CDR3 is TGCGCCAGCAGCCCCCAGGGGGCGAACGAAAAACTGTTTTTT. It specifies CASSPQGANEKLFF. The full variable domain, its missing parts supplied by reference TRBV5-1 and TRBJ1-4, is KAGVTQTPRYLIKTRGQQVTLSCSPISGHRSVSWYQQTPGQGLQFLFEYFSETQRNKGNFPGRFSGRQFSNSRSEMNVSTLELGDSALYLCASSPQGANEKLFFGSGTQLSVL.

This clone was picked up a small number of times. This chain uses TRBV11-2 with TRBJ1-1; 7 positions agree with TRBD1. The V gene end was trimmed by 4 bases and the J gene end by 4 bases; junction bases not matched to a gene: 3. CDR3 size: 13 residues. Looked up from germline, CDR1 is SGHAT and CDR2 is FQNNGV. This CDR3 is CASSSTGRTEAFF. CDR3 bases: TGTGCCAGCAGCTCGACAGGGCGCACTGAAGCTTTCTTT.

The chain's CDR3 is CASSAGQGGETQYF. The DNA for the CDR3 is TGTGCCAGCAGTGCCGGACAGGGGGGAGAGACCCAGTACTTC. The chain combines TRBV28 with TRBJ2-5, with 10 nucleotides matching TRBD1. CDR3 size: 14 residues. V lost 5 bases to trimming and J lost 4 bases; unmatched junction nucleotides: 4. CDR1 and CDR2 from the germline V gene are MDHEN and SYDVKM.

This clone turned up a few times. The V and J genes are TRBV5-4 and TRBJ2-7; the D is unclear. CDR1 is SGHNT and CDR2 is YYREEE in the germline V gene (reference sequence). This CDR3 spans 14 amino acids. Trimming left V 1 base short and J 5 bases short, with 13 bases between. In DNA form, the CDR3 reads TGTGCCAGCAGCTTGAGCGCGATCTCAAACGAGCAGTACTTC. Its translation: CASSLSAISNEQYF.

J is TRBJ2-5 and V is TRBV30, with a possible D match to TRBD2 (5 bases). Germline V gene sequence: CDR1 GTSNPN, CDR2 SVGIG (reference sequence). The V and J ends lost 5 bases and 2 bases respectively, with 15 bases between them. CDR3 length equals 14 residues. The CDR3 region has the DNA TGTGCCTGGTTTCCTATCCGGGATCAAGAGACCCAGTACTTC. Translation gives CAWFPIRDQETQYF.

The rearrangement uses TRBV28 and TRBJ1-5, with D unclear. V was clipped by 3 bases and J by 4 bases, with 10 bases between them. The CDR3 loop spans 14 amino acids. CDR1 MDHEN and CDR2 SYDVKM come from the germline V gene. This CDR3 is CASSFGGSNQPQHF. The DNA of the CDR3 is TGTGCCAGCAGTTTTGGAGGATCGAATCAGCCCCAGCATTTT. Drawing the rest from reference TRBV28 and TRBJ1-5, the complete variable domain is DVKVTQSSRYLVKRTGEKVFLECVQDMDHENMFWYRQDPGLGLRLIYFSYDVKMKEKGDIPEGYSVSREKKERFSLILESASTNQTSMYLCASSFGGSNQPQHFGDGTRLSIL.

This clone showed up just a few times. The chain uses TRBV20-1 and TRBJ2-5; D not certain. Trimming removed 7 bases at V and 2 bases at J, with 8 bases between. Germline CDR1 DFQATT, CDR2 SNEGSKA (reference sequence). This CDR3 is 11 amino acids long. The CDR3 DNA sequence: TGCAGTGGCGTGGTTCAAGAGACCCAGTACTTC. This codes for CSGVVQETQYF.

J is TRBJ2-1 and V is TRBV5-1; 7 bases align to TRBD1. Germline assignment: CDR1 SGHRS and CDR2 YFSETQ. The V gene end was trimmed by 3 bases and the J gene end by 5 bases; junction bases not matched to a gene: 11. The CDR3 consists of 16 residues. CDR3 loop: CASSSAPGQINNEQFF. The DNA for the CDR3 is TGCGCCAGCAGCTCTGCTCCGGGACAGATTAACAATGAGCAGTTCTTC.

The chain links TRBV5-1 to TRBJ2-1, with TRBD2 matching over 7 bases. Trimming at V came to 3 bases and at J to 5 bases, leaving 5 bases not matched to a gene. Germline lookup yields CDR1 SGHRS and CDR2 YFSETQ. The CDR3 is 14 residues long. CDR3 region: CASSWTSGNNEQFF. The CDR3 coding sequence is TGCGCCAGCAGCTGGACTAGTGGGAACAATGAGCAGTTCTTC.

Here the CDR3 DNA reads TGTGCCAGCTTGAGGGGGGGAGGTGAGACCCAGTACTTC. Translation gives CASLRGGGETQYF. The chain combines TRBV5-7 with TRBJ2-5; D might be TRBD2 (7 bases). TRBV5-7 is placed among ORFs of uncertain function. Trimming left V 7 bases short and J 5 bases short, with 15 bases between. This CDR3 comprises 13 residues.

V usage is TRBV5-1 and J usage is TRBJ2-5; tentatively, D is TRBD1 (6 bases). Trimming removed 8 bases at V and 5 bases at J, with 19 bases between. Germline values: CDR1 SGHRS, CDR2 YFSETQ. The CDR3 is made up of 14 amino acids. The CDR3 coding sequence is TGCGCCAGTACGGAGTCCAGGGGCTGGGAGACCCAGTACTTC. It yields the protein CASTESRGWETQYF.

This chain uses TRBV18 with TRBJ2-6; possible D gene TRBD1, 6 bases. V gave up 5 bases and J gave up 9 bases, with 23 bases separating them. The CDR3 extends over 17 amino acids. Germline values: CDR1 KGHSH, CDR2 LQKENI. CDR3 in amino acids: CASSTYLLGAEGNVLTF. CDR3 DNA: TGTGCCAGCTCAACCTACTTACTGGGGGCAGAGGGCAACGTCCTGACTTTC.

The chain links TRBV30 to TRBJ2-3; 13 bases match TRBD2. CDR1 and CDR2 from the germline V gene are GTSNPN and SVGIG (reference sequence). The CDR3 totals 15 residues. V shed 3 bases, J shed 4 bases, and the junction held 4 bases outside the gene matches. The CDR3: CAWSQLAGGPDTQYF. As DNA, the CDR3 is TGTGCCTGGAGCCAACTAGCGGGAGGGCCAGATACGCAGTATTTT.

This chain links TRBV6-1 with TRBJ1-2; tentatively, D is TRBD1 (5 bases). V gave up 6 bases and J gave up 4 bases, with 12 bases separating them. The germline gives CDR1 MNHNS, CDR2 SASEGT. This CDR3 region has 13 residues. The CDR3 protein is CASSPGTGYGYTF. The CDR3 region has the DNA TGTGCCAGCAGCCCAGGAACAGGCTATGGCTACACCTTC.

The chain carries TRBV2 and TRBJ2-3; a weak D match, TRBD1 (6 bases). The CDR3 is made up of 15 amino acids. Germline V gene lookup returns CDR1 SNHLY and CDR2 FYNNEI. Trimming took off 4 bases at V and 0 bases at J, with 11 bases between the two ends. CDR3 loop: CASSGGGASTDTQYF. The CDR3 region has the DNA TGTGCCAGCAGTGGTGGGGGCGCTAGCACAGATACGCAGTATTTT.

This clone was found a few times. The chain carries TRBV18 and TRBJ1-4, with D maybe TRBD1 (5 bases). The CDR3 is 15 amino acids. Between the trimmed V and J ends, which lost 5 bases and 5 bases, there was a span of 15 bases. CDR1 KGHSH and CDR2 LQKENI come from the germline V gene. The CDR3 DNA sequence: TGTGCCAGCTCAACCGCGGGGCACCCCAATGAAAAACTGTTTTTT. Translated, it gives CASSTAGHPNEKLFF.

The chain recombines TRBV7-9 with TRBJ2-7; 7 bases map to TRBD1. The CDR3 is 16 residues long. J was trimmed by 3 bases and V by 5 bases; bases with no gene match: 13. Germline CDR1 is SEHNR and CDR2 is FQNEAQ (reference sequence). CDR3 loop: CASSTNRGRRGYEQYF. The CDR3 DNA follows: TGTGCCAGCAGCACAAACAGGGGTCGTCGTGGCTACGAGCAGTACTTC.